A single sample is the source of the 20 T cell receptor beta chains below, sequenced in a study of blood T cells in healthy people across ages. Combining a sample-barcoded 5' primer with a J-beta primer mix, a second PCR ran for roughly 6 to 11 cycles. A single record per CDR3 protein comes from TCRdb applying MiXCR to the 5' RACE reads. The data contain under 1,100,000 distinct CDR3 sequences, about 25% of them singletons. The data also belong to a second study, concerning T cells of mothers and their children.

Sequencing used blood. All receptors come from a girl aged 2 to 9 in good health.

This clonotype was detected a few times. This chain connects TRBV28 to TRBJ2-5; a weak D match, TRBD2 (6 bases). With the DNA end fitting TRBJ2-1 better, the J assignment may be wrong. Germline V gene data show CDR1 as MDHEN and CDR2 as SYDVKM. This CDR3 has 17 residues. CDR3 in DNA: TGTGCCAGCAGTTCACTGGACACTTCAACCCGGGGGAATGAGCAGTTCTTC. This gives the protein CASSSLDTSTRGNEQFF.

The CDR3 coding sequence is TGTGCCACCAGCGCAGGGGGAGCATACGAGCAGTACTTC. This translates into CATSAGGAYEQYF. The chain joins TRBV15 to TRBJ2-5; TRBD1 matches at 7 bases. Near its end, the DNA agrees better with TRBJ2-7, so the J call may be wrong. The germline gives CDR1 LNHNV, CDR2 YYDKDF (reference sequence). The CDR3 extends over 13 amino acids.

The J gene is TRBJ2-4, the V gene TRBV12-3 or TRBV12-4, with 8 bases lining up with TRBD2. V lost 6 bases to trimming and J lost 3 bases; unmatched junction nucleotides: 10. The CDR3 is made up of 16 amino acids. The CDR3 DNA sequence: TGTGCCAGCAGCCATACCGGGACTAGTGGCAAAAACATTCAGTACTTC. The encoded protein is CASSHTGTSGKNIQYF.

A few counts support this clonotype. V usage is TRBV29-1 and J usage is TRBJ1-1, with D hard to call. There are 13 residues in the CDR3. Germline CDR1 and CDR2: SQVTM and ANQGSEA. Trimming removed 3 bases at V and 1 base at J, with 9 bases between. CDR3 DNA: TGCAGCGTTGAGGTTCCGTCGAACACTGAAGCTTTCTTT. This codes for CSVEVPSNTEAFF.

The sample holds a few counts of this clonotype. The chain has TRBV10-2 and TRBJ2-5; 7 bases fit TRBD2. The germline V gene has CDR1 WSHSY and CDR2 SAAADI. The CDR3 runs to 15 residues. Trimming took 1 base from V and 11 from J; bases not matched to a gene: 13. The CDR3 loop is CASSEYRTSPWEQYF. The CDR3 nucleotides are TGCGCCAGCAGTGAGTACAGGACTAGTCCTTGGGAGCAGTACTTC.

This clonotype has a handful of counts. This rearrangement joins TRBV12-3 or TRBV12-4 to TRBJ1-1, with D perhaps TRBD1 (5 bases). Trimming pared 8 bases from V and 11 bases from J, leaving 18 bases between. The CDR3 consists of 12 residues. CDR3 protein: CASSPPGRAAFF. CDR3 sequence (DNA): TGTGCCAGCTCCCCCCCAGGGAGGGCGGCTTTCTTT.

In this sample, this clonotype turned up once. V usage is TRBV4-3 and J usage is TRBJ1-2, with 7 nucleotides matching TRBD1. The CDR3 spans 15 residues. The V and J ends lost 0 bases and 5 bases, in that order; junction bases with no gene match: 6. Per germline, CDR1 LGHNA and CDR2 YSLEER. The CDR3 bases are TGCGCCAGCAGCCAAGACCTGGGACAGTCTTATGGCTACACCTTC. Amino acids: CASSQDLGQSYGYTF.

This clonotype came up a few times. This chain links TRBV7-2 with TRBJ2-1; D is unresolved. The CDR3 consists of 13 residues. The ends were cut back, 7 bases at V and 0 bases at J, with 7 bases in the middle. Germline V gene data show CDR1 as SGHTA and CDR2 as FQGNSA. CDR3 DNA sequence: TGTGCCAGCACCCAGAGCTCCTACAATGAGCAGTTCTTC. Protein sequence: CASTQSSYNEQFF.

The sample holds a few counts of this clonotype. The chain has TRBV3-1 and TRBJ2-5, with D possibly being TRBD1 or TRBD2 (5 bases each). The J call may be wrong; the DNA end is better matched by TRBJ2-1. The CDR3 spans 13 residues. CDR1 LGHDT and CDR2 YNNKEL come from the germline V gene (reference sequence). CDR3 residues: CASSQGAGAWQFF. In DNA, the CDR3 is TGTGCCAGCAGCCAAGGTGCCGGGGCTTGGCAGTTCTTC.

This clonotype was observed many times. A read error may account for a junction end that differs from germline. The CDR3: CASSPAGGETQYF. The DNA of the CDR3 is TGTGCTAGCAGCCCAGCAGGGGGGGAGACCCAGTACTTC. The genes are TRBV12-3 or TRBV12-4 and TRBJ2-5, with D tentatively TRBD1 (7 bases). CDR3 size: 13 residues.

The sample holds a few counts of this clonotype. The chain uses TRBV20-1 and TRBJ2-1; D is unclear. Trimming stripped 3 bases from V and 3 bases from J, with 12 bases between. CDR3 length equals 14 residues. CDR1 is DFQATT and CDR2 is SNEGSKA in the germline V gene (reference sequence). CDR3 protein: CSASLGYNYNEQFF. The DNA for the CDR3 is TGCAGTGCTAGTTTAGGATACAACTACAATGAGCAGTTCTTC.

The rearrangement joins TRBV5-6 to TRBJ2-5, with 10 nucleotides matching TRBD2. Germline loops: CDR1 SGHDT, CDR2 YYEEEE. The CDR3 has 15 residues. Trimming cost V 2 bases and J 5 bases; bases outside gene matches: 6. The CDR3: CASSLLSGGAETQYF. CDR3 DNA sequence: TGTGCCAGCAGCTTATTGAGCGGGGGGGCGGAGACCCAGTACTTC.

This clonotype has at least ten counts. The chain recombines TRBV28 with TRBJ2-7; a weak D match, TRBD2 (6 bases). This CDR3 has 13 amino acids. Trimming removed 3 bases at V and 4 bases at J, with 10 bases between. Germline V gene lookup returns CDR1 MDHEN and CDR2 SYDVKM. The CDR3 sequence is CASSLSSEYEQYF. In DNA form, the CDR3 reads TGTGCCAGCAGTTTGTCTAGCGAGTACGAGCAGTACTTC.

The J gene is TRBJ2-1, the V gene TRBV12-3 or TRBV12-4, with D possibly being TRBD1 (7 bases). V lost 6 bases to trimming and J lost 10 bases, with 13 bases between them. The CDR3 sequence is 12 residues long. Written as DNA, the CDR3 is TGTGCCAGCAGCCCCAGGGGGGAAGAGCAGTTCTTC. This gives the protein CASSPRGEEQFF.

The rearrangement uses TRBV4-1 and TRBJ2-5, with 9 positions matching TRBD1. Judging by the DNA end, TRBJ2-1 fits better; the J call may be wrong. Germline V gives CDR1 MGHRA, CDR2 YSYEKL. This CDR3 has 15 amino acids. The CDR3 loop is CASSSSAGTGFEQFF. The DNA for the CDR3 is TGCGCCAGCAGCTCCTCGGCCGGGACAGGGTTCGAGCAGTTCTTC.

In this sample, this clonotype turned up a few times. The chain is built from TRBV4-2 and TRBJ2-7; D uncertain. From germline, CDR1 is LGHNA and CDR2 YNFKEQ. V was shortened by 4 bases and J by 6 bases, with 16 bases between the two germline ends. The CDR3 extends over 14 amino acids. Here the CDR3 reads CASSRQETPREQYF. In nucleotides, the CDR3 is TGTGCCAGCAGCCGACAAGAGACCCCTCGCGAGCAGTACTTC.

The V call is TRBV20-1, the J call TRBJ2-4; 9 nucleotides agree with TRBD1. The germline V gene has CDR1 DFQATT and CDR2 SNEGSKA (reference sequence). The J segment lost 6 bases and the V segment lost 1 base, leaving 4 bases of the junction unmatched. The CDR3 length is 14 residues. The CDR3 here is CSARVPGQGNIQYF. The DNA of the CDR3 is TGCAGTGCTAGAGTTCCGGGACAGGGAAACATTCAGTACTTC.

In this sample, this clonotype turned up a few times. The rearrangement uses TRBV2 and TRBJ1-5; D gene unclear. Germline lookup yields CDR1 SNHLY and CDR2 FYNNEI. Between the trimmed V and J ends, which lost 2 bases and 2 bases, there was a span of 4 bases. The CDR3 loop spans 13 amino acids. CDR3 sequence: CASSETGNQPQHF. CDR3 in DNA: TGTGCCAGCAGTGAAACGGGCAATCAGCCCCAGCATTTT. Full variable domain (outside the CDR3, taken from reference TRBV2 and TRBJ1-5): EPEVTQTPSHQVTQMGQEVILRCVPISNHLYFYWYRQILGQKVEFLVSFYNNEISEKSEIFDDQFSVERPDGSNFTLKIRSTKLEDSAMYFCASSETGNQPQHFGDGTRLSIL.

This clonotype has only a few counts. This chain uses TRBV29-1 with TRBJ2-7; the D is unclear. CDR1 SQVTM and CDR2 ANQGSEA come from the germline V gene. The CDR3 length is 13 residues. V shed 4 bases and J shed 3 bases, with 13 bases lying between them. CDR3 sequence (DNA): TGCAGCGTTGCTCCAGCGTTAATCTACGAGCAGTACTTC. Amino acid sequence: CSVAPALIYEQYF.

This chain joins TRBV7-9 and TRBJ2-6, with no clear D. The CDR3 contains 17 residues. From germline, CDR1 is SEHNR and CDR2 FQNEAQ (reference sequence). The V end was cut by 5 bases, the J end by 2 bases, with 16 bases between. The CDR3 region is CASSAIDRAAGANVLTF. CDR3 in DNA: TGTGCCAGCAGCGCCATAGATAGGGCAGCTGGGGCCAACGTCCTGACTTTC.